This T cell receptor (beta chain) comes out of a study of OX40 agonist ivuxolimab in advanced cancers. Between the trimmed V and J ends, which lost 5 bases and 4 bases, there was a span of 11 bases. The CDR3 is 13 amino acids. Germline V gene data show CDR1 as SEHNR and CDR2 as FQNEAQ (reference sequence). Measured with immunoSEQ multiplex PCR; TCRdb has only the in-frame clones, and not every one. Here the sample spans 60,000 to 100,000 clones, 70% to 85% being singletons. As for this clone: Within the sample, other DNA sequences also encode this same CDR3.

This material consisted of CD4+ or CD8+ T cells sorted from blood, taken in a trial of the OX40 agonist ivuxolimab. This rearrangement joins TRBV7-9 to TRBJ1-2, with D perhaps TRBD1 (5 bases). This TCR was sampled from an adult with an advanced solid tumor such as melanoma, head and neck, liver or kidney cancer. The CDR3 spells CASSLGGTYGYTF. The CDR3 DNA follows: TGTGCCAGCAGCCTAGGCGGGACCTATGGCTACACCTTC.